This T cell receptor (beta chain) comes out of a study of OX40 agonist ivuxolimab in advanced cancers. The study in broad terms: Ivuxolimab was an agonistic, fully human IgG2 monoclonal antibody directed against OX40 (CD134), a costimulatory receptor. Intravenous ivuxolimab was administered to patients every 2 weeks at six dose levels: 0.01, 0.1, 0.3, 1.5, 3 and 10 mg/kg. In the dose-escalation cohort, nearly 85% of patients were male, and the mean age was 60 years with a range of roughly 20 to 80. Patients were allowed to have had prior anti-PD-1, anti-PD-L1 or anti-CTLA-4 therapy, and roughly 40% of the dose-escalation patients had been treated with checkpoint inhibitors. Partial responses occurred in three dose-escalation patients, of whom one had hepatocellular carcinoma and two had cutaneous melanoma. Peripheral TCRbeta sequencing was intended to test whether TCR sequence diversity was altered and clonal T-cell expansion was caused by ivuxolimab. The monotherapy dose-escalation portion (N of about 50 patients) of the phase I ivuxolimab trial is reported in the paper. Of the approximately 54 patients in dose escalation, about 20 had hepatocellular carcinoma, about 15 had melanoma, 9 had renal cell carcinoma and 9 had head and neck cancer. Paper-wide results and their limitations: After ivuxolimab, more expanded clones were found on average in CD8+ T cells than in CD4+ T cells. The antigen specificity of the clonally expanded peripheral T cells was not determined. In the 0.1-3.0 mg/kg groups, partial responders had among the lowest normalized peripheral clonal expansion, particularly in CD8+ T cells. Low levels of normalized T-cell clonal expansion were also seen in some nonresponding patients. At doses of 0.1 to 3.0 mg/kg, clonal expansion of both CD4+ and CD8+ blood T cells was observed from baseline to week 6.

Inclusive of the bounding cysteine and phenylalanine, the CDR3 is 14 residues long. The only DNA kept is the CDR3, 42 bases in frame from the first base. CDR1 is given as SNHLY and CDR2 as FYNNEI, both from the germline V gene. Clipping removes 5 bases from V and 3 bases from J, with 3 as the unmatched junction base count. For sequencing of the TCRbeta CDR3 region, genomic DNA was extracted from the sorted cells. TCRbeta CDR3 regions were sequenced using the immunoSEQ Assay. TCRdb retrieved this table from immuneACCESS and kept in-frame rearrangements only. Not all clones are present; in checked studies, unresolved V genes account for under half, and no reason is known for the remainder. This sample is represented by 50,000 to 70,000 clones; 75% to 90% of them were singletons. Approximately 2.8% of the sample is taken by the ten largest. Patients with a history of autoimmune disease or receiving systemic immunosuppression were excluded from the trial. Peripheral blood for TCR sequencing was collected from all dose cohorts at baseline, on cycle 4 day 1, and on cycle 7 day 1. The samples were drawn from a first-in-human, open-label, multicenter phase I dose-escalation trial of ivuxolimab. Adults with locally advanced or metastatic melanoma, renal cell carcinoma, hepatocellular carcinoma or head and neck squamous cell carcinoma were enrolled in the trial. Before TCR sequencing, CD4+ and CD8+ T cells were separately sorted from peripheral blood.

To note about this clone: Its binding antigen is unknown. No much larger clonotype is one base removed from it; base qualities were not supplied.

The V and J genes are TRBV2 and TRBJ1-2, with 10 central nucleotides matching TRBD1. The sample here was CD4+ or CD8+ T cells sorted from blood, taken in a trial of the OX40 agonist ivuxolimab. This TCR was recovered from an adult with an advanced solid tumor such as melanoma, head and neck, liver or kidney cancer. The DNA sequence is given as TGTGCCAGCAGTCGGGACAGGGGAGACTATGGCTACACCTTC. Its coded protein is CASSRDRGDYGYTF.